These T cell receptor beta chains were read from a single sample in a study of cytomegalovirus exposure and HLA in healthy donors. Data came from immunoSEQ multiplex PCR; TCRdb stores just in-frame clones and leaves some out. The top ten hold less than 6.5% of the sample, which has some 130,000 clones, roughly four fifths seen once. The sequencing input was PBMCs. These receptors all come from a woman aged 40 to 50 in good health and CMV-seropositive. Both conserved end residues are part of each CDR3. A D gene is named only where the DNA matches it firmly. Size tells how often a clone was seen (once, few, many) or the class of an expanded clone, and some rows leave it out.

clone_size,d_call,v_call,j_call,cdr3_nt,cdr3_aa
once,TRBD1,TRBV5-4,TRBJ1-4,TGTGCCAGCAGCTTGGGACAGGGGGCAAGTAATGAAAAACTGTTTTTT,CASSLGQGASNEKLFF
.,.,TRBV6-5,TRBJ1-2,TGTGCCAGCAGTTCAGACAGCTATGGCTACACCTTC,CASSSDSYGYTF
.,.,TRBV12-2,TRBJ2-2,TGTGCAAGTCGCTTCACACTACCCGGGACAGGGCTCACCGGGGAGCTGTTTTTT,CASRFTLPGTGLTGELFF
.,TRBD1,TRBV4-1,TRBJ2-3,TGCGCCAGCAGCCAAGATTTGGCCGGGACAGGGGGCTTTCCCACAGATACGCAGTATTTT,CASSQDLAGTGGFPTDTQYF
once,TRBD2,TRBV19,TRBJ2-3,TGTGCCAGTAGTAGCAAGCGGGGTTTCCGCACAGATACGCAGTATTTT,CASSSKRGFRTDTQYF
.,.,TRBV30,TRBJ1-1,TGTGCCTGGAAAATCAGGGGAGAAGCTTTCTTT,CAWKIRGEAFF
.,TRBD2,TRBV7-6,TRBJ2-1,TGTGCCAGCAGCTTAGATCCTAGCGGGAGGGTCAATGAGCAGTTCTTC,CASSLDPSGRVNEQFF
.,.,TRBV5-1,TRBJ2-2,TGCGCCAGCAGCTCGGGTCTCCGACAGGGACTTTACACCGGGGAGCTGTTTTTT,CASSSGLRQGLYTGELFF
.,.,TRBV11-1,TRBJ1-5,TGTGCCAGCAGCTTAACGCAGGGTAGTCAGCCCCAGCATTTT,CASSLTQGSQPQHF
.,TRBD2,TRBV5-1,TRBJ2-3,TGCGCCAGCAGGGAGGGACTAGCTATTTCTGGAGATACGCAGTATTTT,CASREGLAISGDTQYF
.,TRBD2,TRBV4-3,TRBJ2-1,TGCGCCAGCAGCCATCTAGCGGACCAGCACAATGAGCAGTTCTTC,CASSHLADQHNEQFF
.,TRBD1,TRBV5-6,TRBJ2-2,TGTGCCAGCAGCTTCAGGGGGTCGAACACCGGGGAGCTGTTTTTT,CASSFRGSNTGELFF
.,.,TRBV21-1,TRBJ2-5,TGTGCCAGCAGCAAGCAGGGCAGGGCGCCAGGGGAGACCCAGTACTTC,CASSKQGRAPGETQYF
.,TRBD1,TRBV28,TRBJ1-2,TGTGCCAGCAGTGCAACAGGGGAAGGTCGGGACTATGGCTACACCTTC,CASSATGEGRDYGYTF
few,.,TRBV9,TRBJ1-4,TGTGCCAGCGGCCCCACAGGGATCCAGGATGAAAAACTGTTTTTT,CASGPTGIQDEKLFF
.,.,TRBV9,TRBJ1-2,TGTGCCAGCAGCGTCAGGGGCTCTGACTATGGCTACACCTTC,CASSVRGSDYGYTF